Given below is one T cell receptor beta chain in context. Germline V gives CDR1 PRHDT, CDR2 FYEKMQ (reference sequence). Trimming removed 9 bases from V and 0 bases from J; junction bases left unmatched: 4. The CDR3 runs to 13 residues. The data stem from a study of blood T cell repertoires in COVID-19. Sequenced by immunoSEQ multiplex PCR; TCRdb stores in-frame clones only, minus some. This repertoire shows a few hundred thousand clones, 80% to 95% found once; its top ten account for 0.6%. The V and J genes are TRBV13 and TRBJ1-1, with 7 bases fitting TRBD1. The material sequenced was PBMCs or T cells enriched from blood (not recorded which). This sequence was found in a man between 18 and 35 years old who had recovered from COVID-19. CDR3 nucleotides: TGTGCCAGTTGGGACAGATTGAACACTGAAGCTTTCTTT. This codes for CASWDRLNTEAFF.